Shown below are 21 T cell receptor beta chains from a single sample sequenced in a study of cytomegalovirus exposure and HLA in healthy donors. Primers included in the PCR were 60 Vbeta and 13 Jbeta primers. Generated by immunoSEQ multiplex PCR, the TCRdb table keeps only in-frame clones and is missing some. Of 150,000 or so clones in the sample, about four fifths are singletons; the top ten hold over 0.65%. Sequencing used PBMCs. The receptors derive from a woman in her late teens or twenties in good health and CMV-seronegative.

The chain links TRBV5-4 to TRBJ2-5; 13 nucleotides line up with TRBD2. The last part of the DNA fits TRBJ2-7 better; the J call may be wrong. The CDR3 is made up of 15 amino acids. Germline CDR1 and CDR2: SGHNT and YYREEE (reference sequence). CDR3 residues: CASSEGLAGFYEQYF. The CDR3 DNA is TGTGCCAGCAGCGAGGGACTAGCGGGGTTTTACGAGCAGTACTTC.

The chain uses TRBV14 and TRBJ2-3; D may be TRBD2 (6 bases). The CDR3 has 16 amino acids. Germline V lookup: CDR1 SGHDN, CDR2 FVKESK. The germline V and J ends were trimmed by 0 bases and 6 bases, with 16 bases remaining between them. The CDR3, as DNA: TGTGCCAGCAGCCAAGACGGGGGTTTCTTAGCGGATACGCAGTATTTT. As protein: CASSQDGGFLADTQYF.

A remark on this clone: An end of the junction does not agree with germline; a read error may underlie this. Distinct nucleotide sequences in the sample also encode this CDR3. This chain links TRBV27 with TRBJ2-1, with 8 nucleotides matching TRBD2. Germline V gene lookup returns CDR1 MNHEY and CDR2 SMNVEV (reference sequence). CDR3 size: 15 residues. The CDR3 loop is CASRAGTRYYNEQFF. The DNA of the CDR3 is TGTGCCAGCAGAGCCGGGACTAGGTACTACAATGAACAGTTCTTC.

V gene TRBV6-1 combines with J gene TRBJ2-1; 13 bases map to TRBD2. This CDR3 is 17 amino acids long. V lost 3 bases to trimming and J lost 5 bases; unmatched junction nucleotides: 7. CDR1 and CDR2 (germline): MNHNS, SASEGT. CDR3 sequence: CASSERGGTSGNNEQFF. The CDR3 coding sequence is TGTGCCAGCAGTGAGAGGGGGGGGACTAGCGGGAACAATGAGCAGTTCTTC.

The chain couples TRBV14 to TRBJ1-2, with 8 bases fitting TRBD1. Germline values: CDR1 SGHDN, CDR2 FVKESK. With 3 bases clipped from V and 7 bases from J, the junction kept 7 bases outside the gene matches. The CDR3 has 14 residues. The CDR3 sequence: CASSHRPRGLGYTF. DNA for the CDR3: TGTGCCAGCAGCCATAGGCCCAGGGGGCTTGGCTACACCTTC. Drawing the rest from reference TRBV14 and TRBJ1-2, the complete variable domain is EAGVTQFPSHSVIEKGQTVTLRCDPISGHDNLYWYRRVMGKEIKFLLHFVKESKQDESGMPNNRFLAERTGGTYSTLKVQPAELEDSGVYFCASSHRPRGLGYTFGSGTRLTVV.

A single count supports this clone. The chain combines TRBV27 with TRBJ2-7, with TRBD2 as a possible D gene (6 bases). Germline CDR1 reads MNHEY; CDR2 reads SMNVEV (reference sequence). This CDR3 has 16 residues. V was shortened by 2 bases and J by 0 bases, with 14 bases between the two germline ends. Here the CDR3 DNA reads TGTGCCAGCAGTTTAGGAGCGGGCCTCAGCTCCTACGAGCAGTACTTC. This gives the protein CASSLGAGLSSYEQYF.

The genes are TRBV11-2 and TRBJ2-7, with 7 bases lining up with TRBD2. Trimming cost V 5 bases and J 7 bases; bases outside gene matches: 5. The length of the CDR3 is 12 residues. Germline assignment: CDR1 SGHAT and CDR2 FQNNGV. CDR3 coding DNA: TGTGCCAGCAGCGAGATCGGGGGGGAGCAGTACTTC. It specifies CASSEIGGEQYF.

The chain combines TRBV28 with TRBJ1-2, with TRBD1 matching over 9 bases. The V segment lost 2 bases and the J segment 6 bases; nucleotides outside the gene matches: 4. The germline V gene encodes CDR1 MDHEN and CDR2 SYDVKM. The CDR3 runs to 14 residues. CDR3 coding DNA: TGTGCCAGCAGTTTAGGGACAGGGCGAAATGGCTACACCTTC. As protein: CASSLGTGRNGYTF.

In this sample, this clone turned up once. V gene TRBV5-1 combines with J gene TRBJ2-3; TRBD2 matches 16 bases. This CDR3 comprises 21 residues. V lost 4 bases to trimming and J lost 4 bases; unmatched junction nucleotides: 18. Germline CDR1 and CDR2: SGHRS and YFSETQ. CDR3 coding DNA: TGCGCCAGCAGCGCGGGACTAGCGGGAGGGCCCAGTGGGTTGTCGGCAGATACGCAGTATTTT. The encoded protein is CASSAGLAGGPSGLSADTQYF.

The rearrangement links TRBV19 to TRBJ2-1; the D gene is possibly TRBD2 (6 bases). This CDR3 spans 14 amino acids. The V gene lost 3 bases and the J gene lost 3 bases, with 9 bases spanning the gap. The germline gives CDR1 LNHDA, CDR2 SQIVND (reference sequence). CDR3 in DNA: TGTGCCAGTAGTATTAGCGGATTCTACAATGAGCAGTTCTTC. Translating gives CASSISGFYNEQFF. Using reference TRBV19 and TRBJ2-1 for the parts outside the CDR3, the full variable domain is DGGITQSPKYLFRKEGQNVTLSCEQNLNHDAMYWYRQDPGQGLRLIYYSQIVNDFQKGDIAEGYSVSREKKESFPLTVTSAQKNPTAFYLCASSISGFYNEQFFGPGTRLTVL.

The V and J genes are TRBV14 and TRBJ2-5; weak D call: TRBD1 (5 bases). CDR3 length equals 14 residues. Deletions cut 1 base from V and 7 bases from J, with 13 bases between. Germline V gives CDR1 SGHDN, CDR2 FVKESK. CDR3 amino acids: CASSQVKGQGTQYF. The DNA of the CDR3 is TGTGCCAGCAGCCAAGTTAAAGGCCAGGGGACCCAGTACTTC.

The J gene is TRBJ1-4, the V gene TRBV25-1; D remains unclear. This CDR3 comprises 15 residues. V shed 4 bases and J shed 4 bases, with 13 bases lying between them. The germline V gene has CDR1 MGHDK and CDR2 SYGVNS. The CDR3 here is CASSGPGRDNEKLFF. The CDR3 DNA follows: TGTGCCAGCAGTGGGCCCGGGAGGGATAATGAAAAACTGTTTTTT.

The chain combines TRBV30 with TRBJ1-4, with 8 bases identical to TRBD1. Germline CDR1 is GTSNPN and CDR2 is SVGIG (reference sequence). The V segment lost 0 bases and the J segment 6 bases; nucleotides outside the gene matches: 9. There are 16 residues in the CDR3. In DNA, the CDR3 is TGTGCCTGGAGTGTATCCCCGACAGGGGAGGATGAAAAACTGTTTTTT. Residues: CAWSVSPTGEDEKLFF. Together with reference TRBV30 and TRBJ1-4, the CDR3 gives the full variable domain: SQTIHQWPATLVQPVGSPLSLECTVEGTSNPNLYWYRQAAGRGLQLLFYSVGIGQISSEVPQNLSASRPQDRQFILSSKKLLLSDSGFYLCAWSVSPTGEDEKLFFGSGTQLSVL.

The chain is built from TRBV10-2 and TRBJ2-7; tentatively, D is TRBD2 (6 bases). This CDR3 contains 12 residues. V was pared by 6 bases and J by 4 bases, with 10 bases between. Germline CDR1 and CDR2: WSHSY and SAAADI. CDR3 residues: CASSLGTYEQYF. In DNA, the CDR3 is TGCGCCAGCAGCCTTGGGACTTACGAGCAGTACTTC.

The chain employs TRBV4-2 and TRBJ1-4, with 8 bases identical to TRBD1. This CDR3 is built from 17 residues. Germline V CDR1 and CDR2: LGHNA, YNFKEQ. The V gene end was trimmed by 4 bases and the J gene end by 6 bases; junction bases not matched to a gene: 13. The CDR3: CASSRGPKGTGDEKLFF. The CDR3 coding sequence is TGTGCCAGCAGCCGAGGCCCTAAGGGGACAGGCGATGAAAAACTGTTTTTT.

CDR3 nucleotide sequence: TGTGCCTGGAGCAGACTAACCTCTGGAAACACCATATATTTT. Encoded protein: CAWSRLTSGNTIYF. The chain joins TRBV30 to TRBJ1-3; D remains unclear. There are 14 residues in the CDR3. Germline CDR1 and CDR2: GTSNPN and SVGIG (reference sequence). Trimming removed 3 bases at V and 0 bases at J, with 9 bases between.

The V gene is TRBV5-5, the J gene TRBJ2-2; 8 bases match TRBD2. The V gene end was trimmed by 4 bases and the J gene end by 6 bases; junction bases not matched to a gene: 14. Germline V CDR1 and CDR2: SGHKS, YYEKEE (reference sequence). This CDR3 is built from 17 residues. CDR3 bases: TGTGCCAGCAGCCCGATCCCAAGCGGGAGAAGGGCCGGGGAGCTGTTTTTT. This codes for CASSPIPSGRRAGELFF.

The V call is TRBV13, the J call TRBJ1-1; 8 bases map to TRBD1. The CDR3 contains 12 residues. With V trimmed by 4 bases and J by 11 bases, 6 bases remained unmatched. CDR1 is PRHDT and CDR2 is FYEKMQ in the germline V gene (reference sequence). The CDR3 DNA follows: TGTGCCAGCAGCTCCCCAGGGGGCTTGGCTTTCTTT. Amino acid sequence: CASSSPGGLAFF.

J is TRBJ1-2 and V is TRBV5-4, with 10 positions matching TRBD1. Germline V gives CDR1 SGHNT, CDR2 YYREEE (reference sequence). V lost 0 bases and J lost 7; bases outside the gene matches: 6. This CDR3 is built from 15 residues. DNA for the CDR3: TGTGCCAGCAGCTTGGGGAGACAGGGGGCAGGTGGCTACACCTTC. As protein: CASSLGRQGAGGYTF.

The chain employs TRBV4-2 and TRBJ2-2, with D possibly TRBD2 on 6 matching bases. The CDR3 runs to 16 residues. Germline CDR1 LGHNA, CDR2 YNFKEQ. Trimming removed 0 bases at V and 2 bases at J, with 10 bases between. The CDR3 DNA sequence: TGTGCCAGCAGCCAAGATTGGAGGGGAAACACCGGGGAGCTGTTTTTT. Its protein is CASSQDWRGNTGELFF.

This clone turned up a few times. V and J are TRBV29-1 and TRBJ2-2; a weak D match, TRBD1 (6 bases). The CDR3 is 13 amino acids. V was shortened by 7 bases and J by 4 bases, with 13 bases between the two germline ends. CDR1 and CDR2 from the germline V gene are SQVTM and ANQGSEA. This CDR3 reads CSGNRGGTGELFF. Written as DNA, the CDR3 is TGCAGCGGTAACAGAGGGGGCACCGGGGAGCTGTTTTTT.